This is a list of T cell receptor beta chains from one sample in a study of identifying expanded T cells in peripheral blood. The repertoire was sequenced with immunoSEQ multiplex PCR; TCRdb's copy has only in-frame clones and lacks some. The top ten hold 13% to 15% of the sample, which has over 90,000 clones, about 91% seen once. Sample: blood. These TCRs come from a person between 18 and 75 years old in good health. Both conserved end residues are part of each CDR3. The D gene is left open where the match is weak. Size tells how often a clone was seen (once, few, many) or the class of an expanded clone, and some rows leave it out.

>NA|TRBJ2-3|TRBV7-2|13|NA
TGTGCCAGCAGCACCTCACGGGCAGATACGCAGTATTTT
CASSTSRADTQYF
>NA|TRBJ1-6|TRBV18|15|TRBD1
TGTGCCAGCTCAACAGGGGGTAGAGGTAATTCACCCCTCCACTTT
CASSTGGRGNSPLHF
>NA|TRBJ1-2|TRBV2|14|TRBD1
TGTGCCAGCAGTGATAGAGGACAGGGTGGTGGCTACACCTTC
CASSDRGQGGGYTF
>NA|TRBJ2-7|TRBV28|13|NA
TGTGCCAGCAGTCTGGGAGGTTTAGGTGAGCAGTACTTC
CASSLGGLGEQYF
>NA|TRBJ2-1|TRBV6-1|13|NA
TGTGCCAGCAGACCCACTAACGTTAATGAGCAGTTCTTC
CASRPTNVNEQFF
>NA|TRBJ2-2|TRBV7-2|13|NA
TGTGCCAGCAGCTCGACAGTAACCGGGGAGCTGTTTTTT
CASSSTVTGELFF
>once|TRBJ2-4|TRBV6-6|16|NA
TGTGCCAGCAGTTACTCGGATGGCCTAGCCAAAAACATTCAGTACTTC
CASSYSDGLAKNIQYF
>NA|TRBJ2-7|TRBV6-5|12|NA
TGTGCCAGCAGGCGGAACTCCTACGAGCAGTACTTC
CASRRNSYEQYF
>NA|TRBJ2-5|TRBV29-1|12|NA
TGCAGCGTTGGGGGAAACCAAGAGACCCAGTACTTC
CSVGGNQETQYF
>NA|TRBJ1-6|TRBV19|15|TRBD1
TGTGCCAGTAGTATTGACAGGGGCAGACGATCACCCCTCCACTTT
CASSIDRGRRSPLHF
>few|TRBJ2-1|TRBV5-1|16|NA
TGCGCCAGCAGCTTGGCCCCGGACTGGAACGTCAATGAGCAGTTCTTC
CASSLAPDWNVNEQFF
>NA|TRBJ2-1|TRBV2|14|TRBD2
TGTGCCAGCAAAGTTAGCGGGAGGACTAGTGAGCAGTTCTTC
CASKVSGRTSEQFF